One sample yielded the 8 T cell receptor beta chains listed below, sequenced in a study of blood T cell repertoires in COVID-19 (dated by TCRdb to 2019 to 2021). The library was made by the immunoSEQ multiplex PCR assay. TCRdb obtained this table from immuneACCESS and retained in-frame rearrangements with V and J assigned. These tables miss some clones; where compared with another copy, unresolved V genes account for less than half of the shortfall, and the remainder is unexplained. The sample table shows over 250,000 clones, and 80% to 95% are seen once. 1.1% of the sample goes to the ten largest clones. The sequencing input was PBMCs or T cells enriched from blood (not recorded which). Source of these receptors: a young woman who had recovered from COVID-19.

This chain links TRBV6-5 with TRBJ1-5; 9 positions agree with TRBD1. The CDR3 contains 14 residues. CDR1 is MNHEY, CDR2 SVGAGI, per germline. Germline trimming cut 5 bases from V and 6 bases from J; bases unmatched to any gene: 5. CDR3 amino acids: CASSRDREVQPQHF. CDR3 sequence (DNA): TGTGCCAGCAGTCGGGACAGGGAGGTTCAGCCCCAGCATTTT.

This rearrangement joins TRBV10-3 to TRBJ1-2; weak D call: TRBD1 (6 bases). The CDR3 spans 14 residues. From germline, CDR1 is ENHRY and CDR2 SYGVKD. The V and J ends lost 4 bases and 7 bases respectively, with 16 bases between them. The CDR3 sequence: CAISGTAGDVGYTF. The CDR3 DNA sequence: TGTGCCATCAGTGGGACCGCAGGGGATGTTGGCTACACCTTC.

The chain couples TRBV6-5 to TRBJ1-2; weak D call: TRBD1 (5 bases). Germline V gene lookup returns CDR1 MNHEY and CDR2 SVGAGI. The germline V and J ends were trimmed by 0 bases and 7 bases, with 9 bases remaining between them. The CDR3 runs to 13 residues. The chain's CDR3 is CASSYSGVGGYTF. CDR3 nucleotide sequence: TGTGCCAGCAGTTACTCAGGGGTGGGTGGCTACACCTTC.

The CDR3 protein is CASSLAGGNGANVLTF. The DNA for the CDR3 is TGTGCCAGCAGTTTAGCGGGAGGTAATGGGGCCAACGTCCTGACTTTC. The genes are TRBV28 and TRBJ2-6; 8 nucleotides align to TRBD2. CDR3 length: 16 amino acids. Trimming took 2 bases from V and 3 from J; bases not matched to a gene: 3. Germline loops: CDR1 MDHEN, CDR2 SYDVKM.

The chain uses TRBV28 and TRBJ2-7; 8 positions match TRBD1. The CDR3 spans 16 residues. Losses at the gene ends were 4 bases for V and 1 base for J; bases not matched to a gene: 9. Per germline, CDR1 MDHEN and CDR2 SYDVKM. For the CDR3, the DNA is TGTGCCAGCAGTTCACCCAGGGGGCAGGGATCCTACGAGCAGTACTTC. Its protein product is CASSSPRGQGSYEQYF.

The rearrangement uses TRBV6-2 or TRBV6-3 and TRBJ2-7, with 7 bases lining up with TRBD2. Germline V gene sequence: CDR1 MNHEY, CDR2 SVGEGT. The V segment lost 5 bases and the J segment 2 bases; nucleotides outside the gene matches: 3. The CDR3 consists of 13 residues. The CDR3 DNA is TGTGCCAGCAGTATTAGCGGGCCCTACGAGCAGTACTTC. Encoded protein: CASSISGPYEQYF.

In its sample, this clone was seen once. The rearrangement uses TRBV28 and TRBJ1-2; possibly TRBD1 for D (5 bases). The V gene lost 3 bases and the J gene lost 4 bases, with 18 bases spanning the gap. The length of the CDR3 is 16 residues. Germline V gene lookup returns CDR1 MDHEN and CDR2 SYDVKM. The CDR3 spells CASSLGTGLDVYGYTF. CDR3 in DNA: TGTGCCAGCAGTTTGGGAACAGGCCTGGATGTCTATGGCTACACCTTC.

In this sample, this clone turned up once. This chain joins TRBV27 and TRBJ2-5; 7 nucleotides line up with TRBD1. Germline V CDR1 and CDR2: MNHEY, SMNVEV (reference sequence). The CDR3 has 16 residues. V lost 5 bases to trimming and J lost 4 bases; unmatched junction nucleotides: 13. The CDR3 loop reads CASSRRQGKIGETQYF. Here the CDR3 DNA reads TGTGCCAGCAGTCGCCGACAGGGAAAGATAGGAGAGACCCAGTACTTC.